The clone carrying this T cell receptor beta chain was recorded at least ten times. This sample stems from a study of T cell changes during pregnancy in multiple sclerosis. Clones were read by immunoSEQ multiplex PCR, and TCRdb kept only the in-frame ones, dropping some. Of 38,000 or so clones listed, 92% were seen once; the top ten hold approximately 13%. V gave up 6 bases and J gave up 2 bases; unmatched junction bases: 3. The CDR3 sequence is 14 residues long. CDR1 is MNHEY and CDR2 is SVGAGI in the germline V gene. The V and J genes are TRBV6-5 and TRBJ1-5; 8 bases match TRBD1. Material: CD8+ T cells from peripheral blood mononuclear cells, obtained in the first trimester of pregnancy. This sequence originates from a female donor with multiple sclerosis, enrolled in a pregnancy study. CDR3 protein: CASRRTGRNQPQHF. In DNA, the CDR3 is TGTGCCAGCAGGAGGACAGGGCGCAATCAGCCCCAGCATTTT.